These T cell receptor beta chains were read from a single sample in a study of T-cell reconstitution after alpha-beta-depleted transplantation in children. TCRdb called the PCR reads again in MiXCR, with one record for every CDR3 protein. The repertoire includes 450,000 to 600,000 distinct CDR3 sequences, 10% to 15% of them detected once, and around 2.2% sits in the top ten. The starting material was PBMCs, mostly from graft donor cells, obtained 360 days after TCRalphabeta/CD19-depleted stem cell transplant. The origin of the receptors is a male patient between 5 and 17 years old who had a stem cell transplant for acute myeloid leukemia, so the T cells may come from the graft donor. The CDR3 runs from the conserved cysteine through the conserved F or W. D genes are given only for firm matches. The size of a clone is reported for some rows only, either as once, few or many, or as a class for expanded clones.

D,J,size,V,DNA,CDR3
-,TRBJ2-2,-,TRBV12-3/TRBV12-4,TGTGCCAGCAGAGGGGGAGGCCCTACTAACACCGGGGAGCTGTTTTTT,CASRGGGPTNTGELFF
TRBD2,TRBJ2-1,few,TRBV11-2,TGTGCCAGCAGCTCCCGAACCGGGACTAGCGGGAGCGGGTCCTACAATGAGCAGTTCTTC,CASSSRTGTSGSGSYNEQFF
TRBD1,TRBJ2-1,-,TRBV25-1,TGTGCCAGCAGTGCCCCGGGGACAGTCGGTAATGAGCAGTTCTTC,CASSAPGTVGNEQFF
TRBD2,TRBJ2-7,-,TRBV11-1,TGTGCCAGCAGCTTAGCCACTAGCGGGTCGCAGGGGGGAACAAGCGAGCAGTACTTC,CASSLATSGSQGGTSEQYF
TRBD1,TRBJ2-2,few,TRBV30,TGTGCCTGGAGTAGACAGGGGTACGACACCGGGGAGCTGTTTTTT,CAWSRQGYDTGELFF
-,TRBJ2-7,-,TRBV5-1,TGCGCCAGCAGCTCAGTGTCCGCTCGAGAGCAGTACTTC,CASSSVSAREQYF
TRBD2,TRBJ2-1,few,TRBV5-1,TGCGCCAGCAGCTGGGTTAGAGGGCCGACTAGCGGGAGGGCCTACAATGAGCAGTTCTTC,CASSWVRGPTSGRAYNEQFF
TRBD1,TRBJ2-3,few,TRBV7-3,TGTGCCAGCAGCGGGACGGGACAGGGTAAATATTTT,CASSGTGQGKYF
-,TRBJ2-5,many,TRBV10-3,TGTGCCATCAGTGAGTCGAGGGCTTCCGAGCGGGAGACCCAGTACTTC,CAISESRASERETQYF
TRBD1,TRBJ2-7,many,TRBV6-1,TGTGCCAGCAGTAGGACAGGGGGCGCGAGCTCCTACGAGCAGTACTTC,CASSRTGGASSYEQYF
-,TRBJ2-7,many,TRBV28,TGTGCCAGCAGTTTCCAGTATCTTGGGGGGAGAAGGACCTACGAGCAGTACTTC,CASSFQYLGGRRTYEQYF
-,TRBJ1-3,-,TRBV7-2,TGTGCCAGCAGCCTAGGCCGTCTCTCTGGAAACACCATATATTTT,CASSLGRLSGNTIYF
-,TRBJ2-5,-,TRBV4-3,TGCGCCAGCAGCCTAGGGACGTTAGAGACCCAGTACTTC,CASSLGTLETQYF